This TCR beta chain was obtained from a study of graft-versus-host responses after intestinal transplantation (dated by TCRdb to about 2021). Regarding the complete study: Multivisceral, liver-intestinal, or isolated intestinal transplants were received by the recipients. Donor T cell macrochimerism was defined as a peak of at least 4% donor T cells among recipient peripheral blood mononuclear cells. All recipients received anti-thymocyte globulin induction followed by maintenance tacrolimus and steroids for roughly 3 years. Alloreactive clones were identified by sequencing pre-transplant mixed lymphocyte reaction products and comparing these products with unstimulated pre-transplant donor and recipient T cells. A cohort of approximately 24 intestinal transplant recipients, including one retransplant, was enrolled, and a few patients lacking pretransplant specimens were excluded. Rather than going through the commercial service, samples from three later patients were sequenced in-house on an Illumina MiSeq and processed with MiXCR. Graft-versus-host and host-versus-graft alloreactive T cell clones were tracked in the graft, circulation and bone marrow after intestinal transplantation using bulk TCR-beta CDR3 sequencing.

A single count supports this clone. Its antigen is unknown. Per-nucleotide qualities are absent, and no much larger clonotype sits a single base away. Library preparation was by the immunoSEQ multiplex PCR assay. For most patients, genomic DNA was isolated with the Qiagen DNeasy Blood and Tissue Kit and shipped frozen to Adaptive Biotechnologies for TCR sequencing. Adaptive Biotechnologies carried out high-throughput TCR-beta CDR3 sequencing of genomic DNA for most patients. On the authors' methods: Adaptive's ImmunoSEQ software was the source of the TCR sequencing data for approximately 18 patients, while a few other patients were processed with MiXCR and VDJtools. To correct CD4 versus CD8 sorting errors, sequences present in both subsets at a frequency ratio below 5:1 were removed. CDR3 nucleotide sequences shared between donor and recipient were removed because their origin could not be assigned. At least 2-fold expansion over unstimulated cells and a minimum CFSE-low frequency of 0.002% (template counts) or 0.001% (read counts) were required for clones to be classified as alloreactive. Clones were considered mappable if detected in sequenced pre-transplant spleen, lymph node, or MLR CFSE-low populations of the donor or recipient. The cumulative frequency of alloreactive clones was calculated as a percentage of all sequences, weighted by copy number. TCRdb mirrors the immuneACCESS table, restricted to in-frame sequences. Some clones are absent from its copies; in checked studies, under half trace to an unresolved V gene, and the reason for the others is unknown. V, J and clone size are taken as reported in that table, and D and trimming were inferred from the DNA itself. Counted in this sample were 75,000 to 100,000 clones; 90% to 95% of them appeared once. The ten largest clonotypes hold approximately 0.18% of the sample.

Summary of the overall study and its limitations: GvH clones were detected in recipient bone marrow, and some appeared earlier in ileal mucosa or blood, consistent with an intestinal mucosal origin. Conclusions were limited by the relatively low number and heterogeneity of intestinal transplant patients. Early after transplant, declines in HvG clones were associated with peak levels of circulating GvH clones. In the allografts of patients with donor T cell macrochimerism, GvH to HvG T cell clonal ratios were high.

Read against the paper, the sample's time point label means: cells obtained before transplantation from donor or recipient. CD3+CD4+ and CD3+CD8+ populations were FACS-sorted from unstimulated pre-transplant donor and recipient cells taken from spleen or lymph nodes. CDR1 and CDR2 are read off the germline V gene as SGHAT and FQNNGV. The germline V end is reduced by 2 bases and the J end by 4 bases; junction bases left unmatched: 9. Taken from cysteine to phenylalanine, the CDR3 has 16 residues. The sequence is cut down to CDR3 DNA, 48 bases in frame from base 1. The specimen was unstimulated CD4+ T cells sorted from spleen or lymph node cells, collected before transplant. Recombination joined TRBV11-2 with TRBJ1-2; 8 central bases correspond to TRBD1. This TCR came from a human donor who was the organ donor for an intestinal transplant. The CDR3 amino acid sequence is: CASSLSPRTGSYGYTF. Read as DNA, the sequence is TGTGCCAGCAGCTTAAGTCCCCGGACAGGGAGCTATGGCTACACCTTC.